This is a list of T cell receptor beta chains from one sample in a study of CD8 T cells in Susac syndrome. TCRdb re-analysed the immunoSEQ multiplex PCR reads in MiXCR, keeping a single row per CDR3 protein. The sample shows some 150,000 distinct CDR3 sequences, nearly 97% of them seen only once. Material: CD8+ T cells from PBMCs. The receptors come from a human donor with multiple sclerosis. The CDR3 runs from the conserved cysteine through the conserved F or W. The D gene is left open where the match is weak. Part of the rows lack a size; the others show once, few, many or a class for expanded clones.

clone size	V gene	D gene	J gene	CDR3 protein	CDR3 DNA
few	TRBV29-1	.	TRBJ2-2	CSVDPGNTGELFF	TGCAGCGTTGATCCAGGGAACACCGGGGAGCTGTTTTTT
.	TRBV2	.	TRBJ1-1	CASSETGDAFF	TGTGCCAGCAGTGAAACGGGGGACGCTTTCTTT
.	TRBV7-9	.	TRBJ2-7	CASTEGRTYEQYF	TGTGCCAGCACGGAAGGGAGGACCTACGAGCAGTACTTC
.	TRBV7-9	.	TRBJ1-1	CASSLDSGQSEAFF	TGTGCCAGCAGCTTAGACAGCGGACAGTCTGAAGCTTTCTTT
.	TRBV7-9	.	TRBJ2-3	CASSFPSKDTQYF	TGTGCCAGCAGTTTCCCCTCTAAAGATACGCAGTATTTT
.	TRBV20-1	.	TRBJ2-3	CSAETARRGTDTQYF	TGCAGTGCTGAAACAGCGAGACGGGGCACAGATACGCAGTATTTT
.	TRBV6-2/TRBV6-3	TRBD2	TRBJ2-1	CASTRRGAAYNEQFF	TGTGCCAGCACGAGGCGGGGGGCCGCCTACAATGAGCAGTTCTTC
.	TRBV4-1	.	TRBJ2-1	CASSQDEDHRKPPSYNEQFF	TGCGCCAGCAGCCAAGATGAGGACCACCGAAAACCACCCTCCTACAATGAGCAGTTCTTC
.	TRBV9	.	TRBJ1-1	CASSVGGMNTEAFF	TGTGCCAGCAGCGTAGGGGGCATGAACACTGAAGCTTTCTTT
.	TRBV6-2/TRBV6-3	.	TRBJ2-7	CASSAPGRNGEQYF	TGTGCCAGCAGTGCGCCGGGACGTAATGGGGAGCAGTACTTC
.	TRBV18	TRBD1	TRBJ1-1	CASSLVDRGNTEAFF	TGTGCCAGCTCACTGGTCGACAGGGGGAACACTGAAGCTTTCTTT
.	TRBV5-1	.	TRBJ1-5	CASSFMGEGNQPQHF	TGCGCCAGCAGCTTTATGGGCGAAGGCAATCAGCCCCAGCATTTT